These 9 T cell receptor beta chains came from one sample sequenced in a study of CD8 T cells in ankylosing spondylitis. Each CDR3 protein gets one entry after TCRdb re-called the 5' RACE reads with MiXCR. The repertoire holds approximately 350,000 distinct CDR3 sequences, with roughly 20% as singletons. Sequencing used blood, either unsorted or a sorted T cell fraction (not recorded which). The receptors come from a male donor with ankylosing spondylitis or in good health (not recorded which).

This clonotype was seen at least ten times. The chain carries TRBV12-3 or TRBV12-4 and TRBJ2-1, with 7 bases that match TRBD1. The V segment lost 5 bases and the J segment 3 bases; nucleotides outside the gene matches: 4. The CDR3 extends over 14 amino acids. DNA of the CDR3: TGTGCCAGCAGTGGGACAGACAACTACAATGAGCAGTTCTTC. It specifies CASSGTDNYNEQFF.

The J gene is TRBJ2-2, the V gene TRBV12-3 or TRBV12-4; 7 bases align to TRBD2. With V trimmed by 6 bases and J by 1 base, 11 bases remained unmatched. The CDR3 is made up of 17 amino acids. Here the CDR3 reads CASSWTRAGLNTGELFF. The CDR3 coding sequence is TGTGCCAGCAGCTGGACTAGAGCGGGCCTGAACACCGGGGAGCTGTTTTTT.

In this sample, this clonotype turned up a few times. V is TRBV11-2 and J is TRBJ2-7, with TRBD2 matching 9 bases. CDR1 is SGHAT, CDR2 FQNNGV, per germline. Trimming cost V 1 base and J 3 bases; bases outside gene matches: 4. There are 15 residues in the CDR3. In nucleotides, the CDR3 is TGTGCCAGCAGCTTAGGGGCTAGCGGGATCTACGAGCAGTACTTC. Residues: CASSLGASGIYEQYF.

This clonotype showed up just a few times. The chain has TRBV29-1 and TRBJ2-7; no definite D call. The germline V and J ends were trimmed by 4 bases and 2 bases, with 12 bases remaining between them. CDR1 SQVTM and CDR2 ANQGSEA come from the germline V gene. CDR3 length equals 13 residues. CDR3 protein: CSVAPAGTYEQYF. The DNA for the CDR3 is TGCAGCGTTGCCCCCGCAGGCACCTACGAGCAGTACTTC.

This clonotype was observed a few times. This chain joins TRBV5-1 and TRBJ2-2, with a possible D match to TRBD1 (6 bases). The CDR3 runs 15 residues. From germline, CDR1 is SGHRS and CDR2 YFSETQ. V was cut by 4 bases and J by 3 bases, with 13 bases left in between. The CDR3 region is CASSPDRSHTGELFF. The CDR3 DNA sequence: TGCGCCAGCAGCCCGGACAGATCCCACACCGGGGAGCTGTTTTTT. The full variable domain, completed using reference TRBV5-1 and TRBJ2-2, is KAGVTQTPRYLIKTRGQQVTLSCSPISGHRSVSWYQQTPGQGLQFLFEYFSETQRNKGNFPGRFSGRQFSNSRSEMNVSTLELGDSALYLCASSPDRSHTGELFFGEGSRLTVL.

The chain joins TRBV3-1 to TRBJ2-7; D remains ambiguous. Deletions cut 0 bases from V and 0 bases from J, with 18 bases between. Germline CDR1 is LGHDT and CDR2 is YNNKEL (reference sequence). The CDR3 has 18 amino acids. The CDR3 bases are TGTGCCAGCAGCCAAGATGAGTTCCGAGGTTCTGGCTCCTACGAGCAGTACTTC. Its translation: CASSQDEFRGSGSYEQYF.

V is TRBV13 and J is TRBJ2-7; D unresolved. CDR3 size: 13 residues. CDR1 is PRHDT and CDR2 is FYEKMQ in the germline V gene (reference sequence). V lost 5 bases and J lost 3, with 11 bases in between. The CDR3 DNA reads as TGTGCCAGCAGCCCCGGGCCGGTCTACGAGCAGTACTTC. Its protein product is CASSPGPVYEQYF.

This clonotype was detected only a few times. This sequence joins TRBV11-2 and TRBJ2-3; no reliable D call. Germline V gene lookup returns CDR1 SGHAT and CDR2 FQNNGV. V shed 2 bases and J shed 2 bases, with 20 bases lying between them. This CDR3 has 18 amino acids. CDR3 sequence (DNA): TGTGCCAGCAGCTTACGGCCGAACTACCGAGCTTCCACAGATACGCAGTATTTT. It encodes CASSLRPNYRASTDTQYF.

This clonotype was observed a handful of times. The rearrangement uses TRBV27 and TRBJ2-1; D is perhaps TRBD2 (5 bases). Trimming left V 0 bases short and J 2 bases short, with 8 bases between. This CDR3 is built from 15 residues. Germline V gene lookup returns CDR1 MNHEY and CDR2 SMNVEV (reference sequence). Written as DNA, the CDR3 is TGTGCCAGCAGTTTATCCCCCGGGGCCTACAATGAGCAGTTCTTC. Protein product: CASSLSPGAYNEQFF.